Reported below is one TCR beta chain. It has no known antigen specificity. Qualities for individual bases were not recorded, and no much larger clone is one base off. The data belong to a study of T cells in Graves' hyperthyroidism and ophthalmopathy (dated 2019 in TCRdb). Notes on the research overall: Peripheral blood was collected at initial diagnosis, before any treatment. To identify TCR V-J signatures that set the groups apart, the researchers used a discovery cohort of 95 to 100 patients, made up of some 41 with Graves' ophthalmopathy and some 58 with stable Graves' hyperthyroidism. The study also compared thyroid tissue and blood T-cell repertoires from about six Graves' hyperthyroidism patients. An independent validation cohort of around 19 hyperthyroidism patients and 17 patients who later progressed to ophthalmopathy tested prospective prediction of ophthalmopathy. The 100 or so discovery patients were randomly split 7:3 into training and test sets. TCR Vbeta CDR3 sequencing of around 130 peripheral blood samples (roughly 43 ophthalmopathy, roughly 72 hyperthyroidism and some 17 progressor patients) is reported in the paper. After sampling, hyperthyroidism patients received methimazole starting at 30 mg daily, and ophthalmopathy patients received high-dose intravenous methylprednisolone. Overall study outcomes, separate from this receptor: A 13 V-J signature model separated ophthalmopathy from stable hyperthyroidism, with about 90% sensitivity and around 84% specificity in cross-validation and 80%/75% in testing. Sample size was not statistically predetermined, and investigators were not blinded to group allocation. Most expanded thyroid clonotypes (frequency above 0.001) were also detected in blood, a finding suggesting that blood repertoires may reflect thyroid immune responses. In validation, the model predicted progression to ophthalmopathy with over 60% sensitivity and approximately 78% specificity, a median of about six months before onset.

Hyperthyroidism patients were newly diagnosed, had a disease duration of under 2 months, and were aged 18 to 65 years. Patients with uncontrolled infections, other autoimmune diseases, pregnancy or lactation were excluded. Diagnoses were established on the basis of clinical symptoms, serum thyroxine and TRAb, thyroid ultrasound, and orbital computed tomography. Blood from progressor patients was drawn when they were first diagnosed with hyperthyroidism, before any ophthalmopathy symptoms appeared. Ficoll-Paque density gradient centrifugation was used to isolate PBMCs from approximately 11 ml of fresh peripheral blood. Progressor patients were first diagnosed with Graves' hyperthyroidism and then developed ophthalmopathy during follow-up. Total RNA was extracted using Trizol reagent, and RNA quality was assessed on an Agilent 2100 Bioanalyzer. Measured from the cysteine to the phenylalanine, the CDR3 is 18 residues long. Kept here is only the CDR3 DNA, which spans 54 bases and is read in frame from base 1. Sequences SEHNR (CDR1) and FQNEAQ (CDR2) are obtained from the germline V gene (reference sequence). The germline ends are 20 bases apart after V is trimmed by 1 base and J by 4 bases.

The TCR beta CDR3 regions were amplified from RNA transcripts. The TCR CDR3 was subjected to a first round of RT-PCR using the HTBI primer set and the Qiagen OneStep RT-PCR kit. Libraries were constructed in a second round of multiplex PCR, after which size selection and purification were carried out. Sequencing of the libraries was done on an Illumina HiSeq2000 using paired-end 100 bp reads. In the authors' own workflow: Raw data were processed with SOAPnuke, discarding reads with adapters, uncalled bases, mean Phred below 15, or no exact constant-primer or identifier match. High-quality paired reads were merged with COPE v1.2.5, and unique nucleotide sequences were defined as clonotypes. Clonotypes were aligned to IMGT TRBV, TRBD and TRBJ reference segments using MiTCR v1.1. The analysis included only V-J combinations with a frequency above 0.0001, which together covered around 99% of the repertoires. A TCS score was defined as the ratio of F50 (clonal expansion) to E x V (chaos), with BLOSUM62-based TCRdist applied between CDR3 peptides within each V-J. Welch's t-statistics and random forest reduced around 550 V-J features to 10 to 15, which were used in a naive Bayes classifier (R e1071). The public sequencing data were trimmed at Q25 with fastp and processed into clonotypes with MiXCR by TCRdb, which kept only in-frame beta chains. Rows with one shared CDR3 protein collapse into an entry with the most common genes and DNA. These V and J calls derive from TCRdb rather than the authors' analysis. The sample table holds about 770,000 distinct CDR3 sequences, of which approximately 18% were seen once. The ten most abundant clones make up around 15% of the sample.

Input material: blood. This receptor chain uses TRBV7-9 and TRBJ2-1; matching of 5 bases hints at TRBD1 as the D gene. The clonotype comes from a woman aged 45 to 65 with Graves' hyperthyroidism that later progressed to Graves' ophthalmopathy. The bases read TGTGCCAGCAGCTTAGGTTTAATCGGACACCTTTATTACAATGAGCAGTTCTTC. It codes for CASSLGLIGHLYYNEQFF.